This T cell receptor (beta chain) stems from a study of T cells after posttransplantation cyclophosphamide. The protocol was immunoSEQ multiplex PCR, while the TCRdb copy is restricted to in-frame clones and leaves out a portion. The sample comprises about 7,000 clones, 65% to 85% of which are singletons, and under 30% rests with the top ten. Sequencing was performed on memory CD4+ T cells sorted from blood. This TCR was recovered from a woman aged 45-65 years in good health and a related stem cell transplant donor.

CDR3 loop: CASSAGTDEQYF. The CDR3 DNA sequence: TGTGCCAGCAGCGCCGGGACAGACGAGCAGTACTTC. J is TRBJ2-7 and V is TRBV7-6; 7 nucleotides align to TRBD1. From germline, CDR1 is SGHVS and CDR2 FNYEAQ. V shed 5 bases and J 5 bases; nucleotides not matched to a gene: 3. This CDR3 is 12 amino acids long.